This is a list of T cell receptor beta chains from one sample in a study of shared clonotypes between healthy human individuals. Sequencing was performed with immunoSEQ multiplex PCR; in TCRdb, only in-frame clones are kept and a portion is missing. The table lists 2 million to 2.5 million clones, roughly 93% of them singletons. Sequencing was carried out using naive CD4+ T cells from PBMCs. The source is a young man in good health. Some clones in this sample may be carry-over from other donors' samples. CDR3s include the opening cysteine and the closing phenylalanine or tryptophan. A D gene is named only where the DNA matches it firmly. Not all rows give a size; the values are once, few, many and, for expanded clones, a class.

D gene	clone size	V gene	J gene	CDR3 protein	CDR3 DNA
NA	NA	TRBV5-1	TRBJ1-1	CASSEAKVGRGAFF	TGCGCCAGCAGTGAGGCCAAAGTAGGGAGGGGAGCTTTCTTT
NA	NA	TRBV5-4	TRBJ2-1	CASGPRWLVDNEQFF	TGTGCCAGCGGCCCCCGGTGGCTGGTCGATAATGAGCAGTTCTTC
NA	NA	TRBV7-2	TRBJ1-2	CASSLNILGYTF	TGTGCCAGCAGCTTAAATATTCTTGGCTACACCTTC
NA	NA	TRBV28	TRBJ1-5	CASSPQGRGFGPQHF	TGTGCCAGCAGTCCCCAGGGGAGGGGGTTCGGCCCCCAGCATTTT
NA	NA	TRBV6-1	TRBJ2-7	CASTTQVSSYEQYF	TGTGCCAGCACCACACAGGTTAGCTCCTACGAGCAGTACTTC
NA	NA	TRBV4-2	TRBJ2-5	CASSLGSESQYF	TGTGCCAGCAGCCTGGGATCGGAATCCCAGTACTTC
TRBD1	NA	TRBV27	TRBJ1-2	CASTPSPGTANYGYTF	TGTGCCAGCACCCCTAGTCCCGGGACAGCTAACTATGGCTACACCTTC
TRBD2	once	TRBV7-3	TRBJ2-1	CASSSPSGDPYNEQFF	TGTGCCAGCAGCTCCCCTAGCGGGGACCCCTACAATGAGCAGTTCTTC
TRBD1	NA	TRBV19	TRBJ2-7	CASSTLLAGGNYEQYF	TGTGCCAGTAGTACCCTATTGGCAGGGGGCAACTACGAGCAGTACTTC
NA	once	TRBV2	TRBJ2-1	CASSPRQSGSNEQFF	TGTGCCAGCAGTCCGAGGCAGTCGGGGAGCAATGAGCAGTTCTTC
NA	NA	TRBV7-2	TRBJ1-2	CASSLIQGLGGYTF	TGTGCCAGCAGCTTAATACAGGGCCTAGGCGGCTACACCTTC
NA	NA	TRBV30	TRBJ2-3	CAWSLLHGDTQYF	TGTGCCTGGAGTCTCCTCCACGGGGATACGCAGTATTTT
NA	NA	TRBV7-2	TRBJ2-1	CASSDVADSYNEQFF	TGTGCCAGCAGCGACGTAGCGGACTCCTACAATGAGCAGTTCTTC
NA	NA	TRBV28	TRBJ1-1	CASSLLGPTNTEAFF	TGTGCCAGCAGTTTACTGGGTCCGACGAACACTGAAGCTTTCTTT
TRBD2	NA	TRBV7-8	TRBJ2-5	CASSLVRLAGGWGTQYF	TGTGCCAGCAGCTTAGTTCGGCTAGCGGGAGGGTGGGGGACCCAGTACTTC
TRBD1	NA	TRBV10-1	TRBJ2-5	CATRCRGRLQETQYF	TGCGCCACCAGGTGCAGGGGGCGGCTCCAAGAGACCCAGTACTTC
NA	NA	TRBV7-2	TRBJ2-2	CASSLLLLINTGELFF	TGTGCCAGCAGCTTATTACTTCTCATAAACACCGGGGAGCTGTTTTTT
TRBD1	NA	TRBV27	TRBJ2-4	CASSFPPQGKNIQYF	TGTGCCAGCAGTTTCCCCCCACAGGGGAAAAACATTCAGTACTTC
TRBD2	NA	TRBV9	TRBJ2-1	CASSRGLAGNNEQFF	TGTGCCAGCAGCCGGGGACTAGCGGGCAACAATGAGCAGTTCTTC
TRBD1	NA	TRBV18	TRBJ1-1	CASSPPGQQGASAFF	TGTGCCAGCTCACCACCGGGGCAACAGGGGGCTTCAGCTTTCTTT
NA	NA	TRBV5-1	TRBJ2-1	CASSLGSYSSYNEQFF	TGCGCCAGCAGCTTGGGGAGTTATAGCTCCTACAATGAGCAGTTCTTC
NA	NA	TRBV4-3	TRBJ2-2	CASSQEGRANTGELFF	TGCGCCAGCAGCCAAGAGGGCAGGGCGAACACCGGGGAGCTGTTTTTT